Listed below are T cell receptor beta chains from one sample, sequenced in a study of blood T cell repertoires in COVID-19. Generated by immunoSEQ multiplex PCR, the TCRdb table keeps only in-frame clones and is missing some. This table has 200,000 or so clones, almost 85% appearing once. Sequencing was done on a sample of peripheral blood. The receptors were sampled from a human donor with acute or convalescent COVID-19. The donor label of this sample is uncertain. The CDR3 runs from the conserved cysteine through the conserved F or W. D genes are given only for firm matches. Rows give clone size only sometimes, using once, few, many, or a class for an expanded clone.

abundance: few; d_gene: -; v_gene: TRBV28; j_gene: TRBJ1-4; CDR3nt: TGTGCCAGCAGTCCAACGGGTTTTGCGGGGAGAGGGGAAAAACTGTTTTTT; CDR3aa: CASSPTGFAGRGEKLFF
abundance: -; d_gene: TRBD2; v_gene: TRBV3-1/TRBV3-2; j_gene: TRBJ2-3; CDR3nt: TGTGCCAGCAGCCAAGAAGCGGGGGATACGCAGTATTTT; CDR3aa: CASSQEAGDTQYF
abundance: -; d_gene: TRBD1; v_gene: TRBV12-3/TRBV12-4; j_gene: TRBJ1-6; CDR3nt: TGTGCCAGCAGTTGGACAGGATTATCCCTCCACTTT; CDR3aa: CASSWTGLSLHF
abundance: -; d_gene: TRBD1; v_gene: TRBV28; j_gene: TRBJ1-5; CDR3nt: TGTGCCAGCAGCCGGACAGGGATAGGTCAGCCCCAGCATTTT; CDR3aa: CASSRTGIGQPQHF
abundance: once; d_gene: TRBD1; v_gene: TRBV10-3; j_gene: TRBJ1-5; CDR3nt: TGTGCCATCAGCCCGGGACAGGGTCGCGATCAGCCCCAGCATTTT; CDR3aa: CAISPGQGRDQPQHF
abundance: -; d_gene: -; v_gene: TRBV5-4; j_gene: TRBJ1-2; CDR3nt: TGTGCCAGCAGCCCCGGGCCCTTTTCGGGGGAAGGCTACACCTTC; CDR3aa: CASSPGPFSGEGYTF
abundance: -; d_gene: -; v_gene: TRBV6-5; j_gene: TRBJ2-5; CDR3nt: TGTGCCAGCAGTTACCAGTACCAAGAGACCCAGTACTTC; CDR3aa: CASSYQYQETQYF
abundance: -; d_gene: TRBD1; v_gene: TRBV7-2; j_gene: TRBJ1-4; CDR3nt: TGTGCCAGCAGCACCGGACAGGGAATAGGGGAAAAACTGTTTTTT; CDR3aa: CASSTGQGIGEKLFF
abundance: -; d_gene: -; v_gene: TRBV19; j_gene: TRBJ1-1; CDR3nt: TGTGCCAGTAAGCCCCCGAGTGTGACTGAAGCTTTCTTT; CDR3aa: CASKPPSVTEAFF
abundance: -; d_gene: -; v_gene: TRBV24-1; j_gene: TRBJ2-1; CDR3nt: TGTGCCACCAGTGACAATACAGGATTTTCCTACAATGAGCAGTTCTTC; CDR3aa: CATSDNTGFSYNEQFF
abundance: -; d_gene: -; v_gene: TRBV19; j_gene: TRBJ2-1; CDR3nt: TGTGCCAGTAGCGTGATGATCAGGAACGCGCAGTTCTTC; CDR3aa: CASSVMIRNAQFF
abundance: -; d_gene: -; v_gene: TRBV29-1; j_gene: TRBJ2-3; CDR3nt: TGCAGCGTTGACGGGAGTCGGGCTCTCACAGATACGCAGTATTTT; CDR3aa: CSVDGSRALTDTQYF
abundance: -; d_gene: -; v_gene: TRBV7-2; j_gene: TRBJ2-7; CDR3nt: TGTGCCAGCAGCTTAGCGGCCGGGGTCACCACCTACGAGCAGTACTTC; CDR3aa: CASSLAAGVTTYEQYF
abundance: -; d_gene: TRBD2; v_gene: TRBV6-5; j_gene: TRBJ2-7; CDR3nt: TGTGCCAGCAGACTAGCGGAGGGACCCTACGAGCAGTACTTC; CDR3aa: CASRLAEGPYEQYF
abundance: -; d_gene: TRBD2; v_gene: TRBV5-1; j_gene: TRBJ2-3; CDR3nt: TGCGCCAGCAGCTTGGTGGCGGGAGCTGATACGCAGTATTTT; CDR3aa: CASSLVAGADTQYF
abundance: -; d_gene: -; v_gene: TRBV27; j_gene: TRBJ2-7; CDR3nt: TGTGCCAGCAGTTCGCTCAGCAGCCGGACAGTACAATACGAGCAGTACTTC; CDR3aa: CASSSLSSRTVQYEQYF
abundance: -; d_gene: TRBD1; v_gene: TRBV2; j_gene: TRBJ2-2; CDR3nt: TGTGCCAGCATATGGACAGGGCCATCCGGGGAGCTGTTTTTT; CDR3aa: CASIWTGPSGELFF
abundance: -; d_gene: TRBD2; v_gene: TRBV29-1; j_gene: TRBJ2-3; CDR3nt: TGCAGCGTTGATGGTGCTAGCGGGAGACCCACAGATACGCAGTATTTT; CDR3aa: CSVDGASGRPTDTQYF
abundance: -; d_gene: TRBD1; v_gene: TRBV5-6; j_gene: TRBJ1-2; CDR3nt: TGTGCCAGCAGCCACGGGGACAGACTTTATGGCTACACCTTC; CDR3aa: CASSHGDRLYGYTF
abundance: -; d_gene: TRBD2; v_gene: TRBV3-1/TRBV3-2; j_gene: TRBJ2-3; CDR3nt: TGTGCCAGCAGCCAAGCATGGCTAGCGGGCCGCACAGATACGCAGTATTTT; CDR3aa: CASSQAWLAGRTDTQYF
abundance: -; d_gene: -; v_gene: TRBV6-5; j_gene: TRBJ1-2; CDR3nt: TGTGCCAGCAGACCTGACAGATCTAACTATGGCTACACCTTC; CDR3aa: CASRPDRSNYGYTF
abundance: -; d_gene: -; v_gene: TRBV2; j_gene: TRBJ1-4; CDR3nt: TGTGCCAGCACTGTGGCTGAAAAACTGTTTTTT; CDR3aa: CASTVAEKLFF
abundance: -; d_gene: TRBD1; v_gene: TRBV30; j_gene: TRBJ1-2; CDR3nt: TGTGCCTGGAGTTTAGGGGACAGGTCGTATGGCTACACCTTC; CDR3aa: CAWSLGDRSYGYTF
abundance: -; d_gene: TRBD2; v_gene: TRBV12-5; j_gene: TRBJ2-7; CDR3nt: TGTGCTAGTGGTTCGGGGGAGGGCCGGTCCTACGAGCAGTACTTC; CDR3aa: CASGSGEGRSYEQYF
abundance: few; d_gene: TRBD1; v_gene: TRBV10-3; j_gene: TRBJ1-2; CDR3nt: TGTGCCATCAAGGCGACAGGGGTGGGCTACACCTTC; CDR3aa: CAIKATGVGYTF
abundance: -; d_gene: TRBD1; v_gene: TRBV5-6; j_gene: TRBJ1-2; CDR3nt: TGTGCCAGCAGCTTGACCGGGACAGGGACCTATGGCTACACCTTC; CDR3aa: CASSLTGTGTYGYTF
abundance: few; d_gene: -; v_gene: TRBV5-4; j_gene: TRBJ2-2; CDR3nt: TGTGCCAGCAGCTTACTTCCAGGGGCGCCCGGGGAGCTGTTTTTT; CDR3aa: CASSLLPGAPGELFF
abundance: -; d_gene: TRBD2; v_gene: TRBV6-5; j_gene: TRBJ2-5; CDR3nt: TGTGCCAGCTCGGAGGGACTACAAGAGACCCAGTACTTC; CDR3aa: CASSEGLQETQYF
abundance: -; d_gene: TRBD2; v_gene: TRBV4-3; j_gene: TRBJ2-3; CDR3nt: TGCGCCAGCAGCCAAGGTAGGAGCGGGGGAGATACGCAGTATTTT; CDR3aa: CASSQGRSGGDTQYF
abundance: -; d_gene: -; v_gene: TRBV5-1; j_gene: TRBJ1-3; CDR3nt: TGCGCCAGCAGCTTGGCAGGGGTAGGAAACACCATATATTTT; CDR3aa: CASSLAGVGNTIYF
abundance: -; d_gene: TRBD1; v_gene: TRBV10-3; j_gene: TRBJ2-1; CDR3nt: TGTGCCATCTCAGGGGGAAAGAGCTACAATGAGCAGTTCTTC; CDR3aa: CAISGGKSYNEQFF
abundance: once; d_gene: -; v_gene: TRBV9; j_gene: TRBJ1-2; CDR3nt: TGTGCCAGCAGCTTCACAGGGAACTATGGCTACACCTTC; CDR3aa: CASSFTGNYGYTF
abundance: -; d_gene: -; v_gene: TRBV3-1/TRBV3-2; j_gene: TRBJ2-7; CDR3nt: TGTGCCAGCAGCCAAGATCAGGCCTACGAGCAGTACTTC; CDR3aa: CASSQDQAYEQYF
abundance: -; d_gene: TRBD2; v_gene: TRBV5-1; j_gene: TRBJ2-4; CDR3nt: TGCGCCAGCAGCTTCAAAGGGGAGGGCATTCAGTACTTC; CDR3aa: CASSFKGEGIQYF
abundance: -; d_gene: -; v_gene: TRBV2; j_gene: TRBJ2-2; CDR3nt: TGTGCCAGCAGGGAGGGGGCAACCGGGGAGCTGTTTTTT; CDR3aa: CASREGATGELFF
abundance: few; d_gene: -; v_gene: TRBV7-2; j_gene: TRBJ1-6; CDR3nt: TGTGCCAGCAGCCTAGAAGCTAATTCACCCCTCCACTTT; CDR3aa: CASSLEANSPLHF
abundance: -; d_gene: TRBD1; v_gene: TRBV6-5; j_gene: TRBJ1-1; CDR3nt: TGTGCCAGCAGTTACTCCGGACAGGGGGCAACTGAAGCTTTCTTT; CDR3aa: CASSYSGQGATEAFF
abundance: -; d_gene: -; v_gene: TRBV2; j_gene: TRBJ1-1; CDR3nt: TGTGCCAGCAGTGAAGAGCGGAACACTGAAGCTTTCTTT; CDR3aa: CASSEERNTEAFF
abundance: -; d_gene: -; v_gene: TRBV19; j_gene: TRBJ1-5; CDR3nt: TGTGCCAGTAGTTTTCGCACAGATCGTGGTCAGCCCCAGCATTTT; CDR3aa: CASSFRTDRGQPQHF
abundance: -; d_gene: TRBD1; v_gene: TRBV15; j_gene: TRBJ2-7; CDR3nt: TGTGCCACCAGCAGAGTAGGCAGGGGGTCCTACGAGCAGTACTTC; CDR3aa: CATSRVGRGSYEQYF
abundance: -; d_gene: TRBD1; v_gene: TRBV4-2; j_gene: TRBJ2-7; CDR3nt: TGTGCCAGCAGCCAAAGGACAGGGGACTACGAGCAGTACTTC; CDR3aa: CASSQRTGDYEQYF
abundance: -; d_gene: -; v_gene: TRBV5-1; j_gene: TRBJ2-3; CDR3nt: TGCGCCAGCAGCTTGGCCTTGGGGCAGTCCACAGATACGCAGTATTTT; CDR3aa: CASSLALGQSTDTQYF
abundance: -; d_gene: TRBD1; v_gene: TRBV6-4; j_gene: TRBJ1-4; CDR3nt: TGTGCCAGCGCGGGACAGAGCGAAACTAATGAAAAACTGTTTTTT; CDR3aa: CASAGQSETNEKLFF
abundance: once; d_gene: -; v_gene: TRBV4-1; j_gene: TRBJ2-7; CDR3nt: TGCGCCAGTTCCGGGACACCTTCCTACGAGCAGTACTTC; CDR3aa: CASSGTPSYEQYF
abundance: -; d_gene: -; v_gene: TRBV24-1; j_gene: TRBJ2-3; CDR3nt: TGTGCCACCAGTGACAGTACAGGGAACACAGATACGCAGTATTTT; CDR3aa: CATSDSTGNTDTQYF
abundance: -; d_gene: -; v_gene: TRBV10-3; j_gene: TRBJ1-1; CDR3nt: TGTGCCATCAGTGAGTCTTGGATTGGGGCGGACACTGAAGCTTTCTTT; CDR3aa: CAISESWIGADTEAFF
abundance: -; d_gene: -; v_gene: TRBV4-3; j_gene: TRBJ1-2; CDR3nt: TGCGCCAGCAGCCAAGATGAGGGTTACTATGGCTACACCTTC; CDR3aa: CASSQDEGYYGYTF
abundance: -; d_gene: -; v_gene: TRBV5-1; j_gene: TRBJ2-3; CDR3nt: TGCGCCAGGTTCGAGGACAGCACCGGCACAGATACGCAGTATTTT; CDR3aa: CARFEDSTGTDTQYF